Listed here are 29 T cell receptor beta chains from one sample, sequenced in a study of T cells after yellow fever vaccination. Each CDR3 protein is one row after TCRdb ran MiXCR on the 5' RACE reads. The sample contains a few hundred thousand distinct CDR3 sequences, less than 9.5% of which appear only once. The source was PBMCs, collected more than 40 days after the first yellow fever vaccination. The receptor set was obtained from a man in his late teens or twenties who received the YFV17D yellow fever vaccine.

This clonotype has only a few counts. In DNA form, the CDR3 reads TGTGCCAGCAGTTCAGGGACAGTGGCGTTCTTC. Encoded protein: CASSSGTVAFF. The chain recombines TRBV12-3 or TRBV12-4 with TRBJ2-1; 7 bases agree with TRBD1. Losses at the gene ends were 4 bases for V and 15 bases for J; bases not matched to a gene: 6. The CDR3 sequence is 11 residues long.

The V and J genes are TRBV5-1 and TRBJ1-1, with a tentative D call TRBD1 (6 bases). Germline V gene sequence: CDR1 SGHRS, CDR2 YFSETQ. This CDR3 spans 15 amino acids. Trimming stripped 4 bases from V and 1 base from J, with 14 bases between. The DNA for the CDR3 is TGCGCCAGCAGCGCCATTGAAGGGGGGAACACTGAAGCTTTCTTT. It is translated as CASSAIEGGNTEAFF.

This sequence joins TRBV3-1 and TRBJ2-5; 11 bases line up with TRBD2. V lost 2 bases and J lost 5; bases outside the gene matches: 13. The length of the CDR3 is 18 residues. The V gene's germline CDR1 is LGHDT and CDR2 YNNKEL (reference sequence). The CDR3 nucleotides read TGTGCCAGCAGCCAAACGGGACTAGCGGATTCAGCAGGGGAGACCCAGTACTTC. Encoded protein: CASSQTGLADSAGETQYF.

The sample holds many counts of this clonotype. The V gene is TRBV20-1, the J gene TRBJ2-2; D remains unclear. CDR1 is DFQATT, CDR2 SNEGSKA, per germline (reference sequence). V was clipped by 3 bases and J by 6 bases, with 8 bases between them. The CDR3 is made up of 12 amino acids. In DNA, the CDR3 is TGCAGTGCTAGTCCCGGGTCCGGGGAGCTGTTTTTT. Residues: CSASPGSGELFF.

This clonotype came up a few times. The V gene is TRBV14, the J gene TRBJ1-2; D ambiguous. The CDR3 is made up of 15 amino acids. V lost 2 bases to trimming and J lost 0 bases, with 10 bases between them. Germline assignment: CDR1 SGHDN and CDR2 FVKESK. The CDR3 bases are TGTGCCAGCAGCCAACAAATAGGGTCTAACTATGGCTACACCTTC. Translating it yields CASSQQIGSNYGYTF.

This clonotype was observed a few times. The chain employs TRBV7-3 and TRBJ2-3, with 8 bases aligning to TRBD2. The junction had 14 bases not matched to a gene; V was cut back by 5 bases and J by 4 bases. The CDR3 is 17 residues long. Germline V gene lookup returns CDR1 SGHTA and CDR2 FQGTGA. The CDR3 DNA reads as TGTGCCAGCAGCCCGGATGGGAGCGGGGGCTGGGCAGATACGCAGTATTTT. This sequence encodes CASSPDGSGGWADTQYF.

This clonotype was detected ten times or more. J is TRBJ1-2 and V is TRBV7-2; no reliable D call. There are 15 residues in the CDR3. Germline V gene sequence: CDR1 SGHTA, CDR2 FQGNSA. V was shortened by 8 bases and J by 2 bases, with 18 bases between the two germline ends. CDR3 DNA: TGTGCCAGCTCCGGAGTCCCGGGGTTGAACTATGGCTACACCTTC. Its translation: CASSGVPGLNYGYTF.

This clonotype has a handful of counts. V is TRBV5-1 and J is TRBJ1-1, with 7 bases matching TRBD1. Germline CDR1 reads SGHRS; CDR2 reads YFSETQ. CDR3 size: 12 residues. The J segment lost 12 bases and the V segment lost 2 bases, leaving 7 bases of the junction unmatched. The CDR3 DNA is TGCGCCAGCAGCTTCACAGGGGAGGGGACTTTCTTT. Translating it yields CASSFTGEGTFF.

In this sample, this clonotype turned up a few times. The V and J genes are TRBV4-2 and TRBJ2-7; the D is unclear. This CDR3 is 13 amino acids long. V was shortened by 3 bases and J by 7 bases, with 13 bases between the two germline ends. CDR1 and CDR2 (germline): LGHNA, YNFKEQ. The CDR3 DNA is TGTGCCAGCAGCCATCCCAGGATAGAGGAGCAGTACTTC. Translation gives CASSHPRIEEQYF.

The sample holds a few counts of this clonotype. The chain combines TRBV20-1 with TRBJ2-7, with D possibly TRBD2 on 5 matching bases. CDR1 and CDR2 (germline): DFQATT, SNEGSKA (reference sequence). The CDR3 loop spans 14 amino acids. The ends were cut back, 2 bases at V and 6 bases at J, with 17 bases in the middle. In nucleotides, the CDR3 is TGCAGTGCTAGAAAGAGGGAGACCTCCCTCGAGCAGTACGTC. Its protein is CSARKRETSLEQYV.

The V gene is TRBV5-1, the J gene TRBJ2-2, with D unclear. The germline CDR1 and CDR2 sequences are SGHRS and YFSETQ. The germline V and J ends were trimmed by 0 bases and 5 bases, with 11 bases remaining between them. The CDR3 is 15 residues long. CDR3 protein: CASSLGVIKTGELFF. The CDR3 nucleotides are TGCGCCAGCAGCTTGGGGGTGATTAAAACCGGGGAGCTGTTTTTT.

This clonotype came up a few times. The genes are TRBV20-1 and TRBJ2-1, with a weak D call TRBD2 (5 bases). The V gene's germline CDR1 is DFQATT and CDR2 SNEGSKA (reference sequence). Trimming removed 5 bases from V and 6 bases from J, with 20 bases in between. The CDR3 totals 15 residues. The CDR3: CSAPPIGSAINEQFF. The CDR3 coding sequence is TGCAGTGCTCCCCCGATTGGGAGCGCGATCAATGAGCAGTTCTTC.

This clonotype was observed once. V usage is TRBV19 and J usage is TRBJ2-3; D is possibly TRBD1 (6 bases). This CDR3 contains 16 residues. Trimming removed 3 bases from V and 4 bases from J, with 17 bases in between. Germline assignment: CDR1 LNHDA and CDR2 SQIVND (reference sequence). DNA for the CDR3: TGTGCCAGTAGTATGTCAGGGGCTATGCGCGCAGATACGCAGTATTTT. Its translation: CASSMSGAMRADTQYF.

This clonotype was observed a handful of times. This CDR3 reads CATSPHLQADEQYF. CDR3 bases: TGTGCCACCAGCCCTCACCTCCAGGCCGACGAGCAGTACTTC. The chain combines TRBV15 with TRBJ2-7; no clear D. Germline CDR1 reads LNHNV; CDR2 reads YYDKDF (reference sequence). The CDR3 has 14 amino acids. Deletions cut 5 bases from V and 5 bases from J, with 16 bases between.

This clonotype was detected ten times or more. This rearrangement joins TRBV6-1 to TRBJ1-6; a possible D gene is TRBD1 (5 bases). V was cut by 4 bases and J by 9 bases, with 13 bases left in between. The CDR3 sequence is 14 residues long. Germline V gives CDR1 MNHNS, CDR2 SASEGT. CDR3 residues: CASSAGGGGSPLHF. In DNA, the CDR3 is TGTGCCAGCAGTGCCGGGGGAGGAGGTTCACCCCTCCACTTT.

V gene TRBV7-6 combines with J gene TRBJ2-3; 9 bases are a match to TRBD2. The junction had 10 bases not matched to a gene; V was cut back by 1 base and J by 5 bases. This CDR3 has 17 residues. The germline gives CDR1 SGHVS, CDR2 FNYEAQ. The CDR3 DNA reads TGTGCCAGCAGCTTAGAGGCGGTCAGCGGGGGGAGAGATACGCAGTATTTT. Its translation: CASSLEAVSGGRDTQYF.

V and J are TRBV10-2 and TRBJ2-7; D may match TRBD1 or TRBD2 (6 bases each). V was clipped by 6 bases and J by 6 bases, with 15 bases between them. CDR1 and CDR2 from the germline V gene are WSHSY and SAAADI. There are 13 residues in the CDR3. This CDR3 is CASRGGSLPEQYF. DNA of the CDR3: TGCGCCAGCAGAGGGGGGAGCCTCCCCGAGCAGTACTTC.

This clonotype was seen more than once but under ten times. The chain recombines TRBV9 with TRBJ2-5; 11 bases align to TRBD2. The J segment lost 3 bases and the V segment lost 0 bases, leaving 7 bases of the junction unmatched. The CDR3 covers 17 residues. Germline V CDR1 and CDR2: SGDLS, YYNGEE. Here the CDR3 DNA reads TGTGCCAGCAGCGTAGGTCCCGGGACTAGCGGAAAAGAGACCCAGTACTTC. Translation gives CASSVGPGTSGKETQYF.

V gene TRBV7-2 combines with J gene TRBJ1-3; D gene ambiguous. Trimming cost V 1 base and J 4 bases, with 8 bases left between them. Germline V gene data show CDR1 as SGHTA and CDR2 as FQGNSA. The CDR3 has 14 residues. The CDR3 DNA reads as TGTGCCAGCAGCTTAGTGGGGAGAGGAAACACCATATATTTT. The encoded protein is CASSLVGRGNTIYF. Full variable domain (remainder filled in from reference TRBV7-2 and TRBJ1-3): GAGVSQSPSNKVTEKGKDVELRCDPISGHTALYWYRQSLGQGLEFLIYFQGNSAPDKSGLPSDRFSAERTGGSVSTLTIQRTQQEDSAVYLCASSLVGRGNTIYFGEGSWLTVV.

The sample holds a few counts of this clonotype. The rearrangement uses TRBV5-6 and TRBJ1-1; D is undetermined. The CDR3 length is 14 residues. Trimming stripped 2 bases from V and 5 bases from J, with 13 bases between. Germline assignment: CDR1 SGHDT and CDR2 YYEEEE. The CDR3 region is CASSFGYPPTEAFF. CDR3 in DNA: TGTGCCAGCAGCTTCGGGTATCCTCCTACTGAAGCTTTCTTT.

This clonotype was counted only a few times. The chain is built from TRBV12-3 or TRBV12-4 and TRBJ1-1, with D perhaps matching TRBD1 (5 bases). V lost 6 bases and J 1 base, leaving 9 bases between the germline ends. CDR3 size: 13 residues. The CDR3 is CASRAGGNTEAFF. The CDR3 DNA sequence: TGTGCCAGCAGGGCGGGGGGGAACACTGAAGCTTTCTTT.

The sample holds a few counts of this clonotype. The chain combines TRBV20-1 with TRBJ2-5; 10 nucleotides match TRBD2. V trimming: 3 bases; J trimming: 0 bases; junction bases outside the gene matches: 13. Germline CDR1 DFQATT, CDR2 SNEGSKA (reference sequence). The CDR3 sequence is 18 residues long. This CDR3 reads CSASVASGGLSYQETQYF. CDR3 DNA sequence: TGCAGTGCTAGCGTGGCTAGCGGGGGATTATCCTACCAAGAGACCCAGTACTTC.

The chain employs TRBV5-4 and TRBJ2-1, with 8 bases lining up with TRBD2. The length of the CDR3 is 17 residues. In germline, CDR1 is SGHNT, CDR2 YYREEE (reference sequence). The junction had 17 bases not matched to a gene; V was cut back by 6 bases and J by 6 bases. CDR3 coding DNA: TGTGCCAGCACCCATGGGGACAACGGGGGGGCTCTCAATGAGCAGTTCTTC. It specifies CASTHGDNGGALNEQFF.

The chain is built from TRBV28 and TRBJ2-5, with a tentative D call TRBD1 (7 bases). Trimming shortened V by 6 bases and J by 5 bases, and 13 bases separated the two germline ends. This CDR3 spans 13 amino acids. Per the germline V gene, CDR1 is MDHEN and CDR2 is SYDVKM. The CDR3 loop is CASRATGRETQYF. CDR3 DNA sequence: TGTGCCAGCAGAGCGACAGGGAGGGAGACCCAGTACTTC.

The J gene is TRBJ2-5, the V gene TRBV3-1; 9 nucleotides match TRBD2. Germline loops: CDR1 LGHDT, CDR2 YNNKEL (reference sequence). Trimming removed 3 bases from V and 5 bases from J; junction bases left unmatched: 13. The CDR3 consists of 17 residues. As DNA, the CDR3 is TGTGCCAGCAGCCACCTGGGGCCCGGGACTAGCAGGGAGACCCAGTACTTC. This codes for CASSHLGPGTSRETQYF.

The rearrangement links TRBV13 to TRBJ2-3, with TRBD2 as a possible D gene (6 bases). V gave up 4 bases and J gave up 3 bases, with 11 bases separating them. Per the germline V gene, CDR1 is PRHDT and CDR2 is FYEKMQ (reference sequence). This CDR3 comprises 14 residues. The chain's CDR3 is CASSSGLLTDTQYF. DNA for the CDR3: TGTGCCAGCAGCTCCGGACTACTAACAGATACGCAGTATTTT.

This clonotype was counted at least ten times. The CDR3 nucleotides are TGTGCCAGCAGCTCACCCACAGGGGTAGATACGCAGTATTTT. It encodes CASSSPTGVDTQYF. The rearrangement links TRBV7-2 to TRBJ2-3, with 7 nucleotides matching TRBD1. Trimming took 4 bases from V and 5 from J; bases not matched to a gene: 6. The germline gives CDR1 SGHTA, CDR2 FQGNSA. The CDR3 has 14 amino acids. Full variable domain (rest looked up from reference TRBV7-2 and TRBJ2-3): GAGVSQSPSNKVTEKGKDVELRCDPISGHTALYWYRQSLGQGLEFLIYFQGNSAPDKSGLPSDRFSAERTGGSVSTLTIQRTQQEDSAVYLCASSSPTGVDTQYFGPGTRLTVL.

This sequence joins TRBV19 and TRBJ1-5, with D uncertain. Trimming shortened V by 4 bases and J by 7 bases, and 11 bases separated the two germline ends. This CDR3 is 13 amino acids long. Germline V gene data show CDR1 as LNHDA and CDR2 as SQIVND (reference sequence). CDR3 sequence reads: CASSSQEGQPQHF. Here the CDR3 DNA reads TGTGCCAGTAGTAGCCAAGAGGGCCAGCCCCAGCATTTT. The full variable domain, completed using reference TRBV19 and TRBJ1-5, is DGGITQSPKYLFRKEGQNVTLSCEQNLNHDAMYWYRQDPGQGLRLIYYSQIVNDFQKGDIAEGYSVSREKKESFPLTVTSAQKNPTAFYLCASSSQEGQPQHFGDGTRLSIL.

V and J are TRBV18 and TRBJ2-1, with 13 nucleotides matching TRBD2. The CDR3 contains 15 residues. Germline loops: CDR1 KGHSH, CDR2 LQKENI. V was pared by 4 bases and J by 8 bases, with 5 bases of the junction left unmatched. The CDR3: CASSLTSGGAHEQFF. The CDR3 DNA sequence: TGTGCCAGCTCACTTACTAGCGGGGGGGCCCATGAGCAGTTCTTC.